The 13 T cell receptor beta chains in this list originate from one sample, sequenced in a study of human T cells and chemical hapten exposure. The sample's time point: healthy volunteer bleed at 2 weeks. It was from unfractionated whole blood that total RNA was extracted. One entry per CDR3 protein results from TCRdb running MiXCR on the RACE reads. The sample has around 45,000 distinct CDR3 sequences; 3.5% to 5% are singletons. The sample comprised whole blood. Receptors originate from a human donor in good health. Some clones in this sample may be carry-over from other donors' samples.

This clonotype was observed a few times. The chain couples TRBV2 to TRBJ1-5, with TRBD1 matching 9 bases. CDR3 length: 14 residues. J lost 7 bases, V lost 4 bases, and 5 bases had no gene match. The germline CDR1 and CDR2 sequences are SNHLY and FYNNEI. The CDR3 spells CASSGGQGNQPQHF. The CDR3 DNA sequence: TGTGCCAGCAGTGGGGGACAGGGTAACCAGCCCCAGCATTTT. The full variable domain, with the rest looked up from reference TRBV2 and TRBJ1-5, is EPEVTQTPSHQVTQMGQEVILRCVPISNHLYFYWYRQILGQKVEFLVSFYNNEISEKSEIFDDQFSVERPDGSNFTLKIRSTKLEDSAMYFCASSGGQGNQPQHFGDGTRLSIL.

This clonotype occurred many times. The chain has TRBV12-3 or TRBV12-4 and TRBJ2-5, with 9 bases lining up with TRBD1. This CDR3 has 14 residues. Trimming removed 5 bases from V and 4 bases from J; junction bases left unmatched: 5. This CDR3 reads CASSTQTGGETQYF. The CDR3 DNA reads TGTGCCAGCAGTACCCAGACAGGGGGAGAGACCCAGTACTTC.

This clonotype was recorded at least ten times. This chain uses TRBV5-1 with TRBJ1-1; tentatively, D is TRBD1 (5 bases). Trimming took off 5 bases at V and 2 bases at J, with 19 bases between the two ends. This CDR3 region has 16 residues. Germline V gene sequence: CDR1 SGHRS, CDR2 YFSETQ. CDR3 nucleotide sequence: TGCGCCAGCAGGGCCTTTACCGGGGGAATAAACACTGAAGCTTTCTTT. Protein: CASRAFTGGINTEAFF.

The chain joins TRBV27 to TRBJ2-7; D gene uncertain. The CDR3 has 14 amino acids. CDR1 and CDR2 from the germline V gene are MNHEY and SMNVEV (reference sequence). V dropped 8 bases and J dropped 2 bases, with 16 bases sitting between them. The CDR3 sequence: CASSPGQLTYEQYF. In DNA, the CDR3 is TGTGCCAGCTCCCCCGGGCAACTGACCTACGAGCAGTACTTC.

This clonotype was detected a few times. V and J are TRBV4-1 and TRBJ2-2, with unresolved D. Trimming took 1 base from V and 1 from J, leaving 4 bases between them. Looked up from germline, CDR1 is MGHRA and CDR2 is YSYEKL. The CDR3 length is 14 residues. CDR3 sequence: CASSQGRNTGELFF. The CDR3 DNA reads as TGCGCCAGCAGCCAAGGCCGGAACACCGGGGAGCTGTTTTTT.

This clonotype was counted ten times or more. The chain joins TRBV5-1 to TRBJ1-1; weak D call: TRBD1 (6 bases). This CDR3 comprises 15 residues. The germline V gene encodes CDR1 SGHRS and CDR2 YFSETQ. The germline V and J ends were trimmed by 0 bases and 4 bases, with 13 bases remaining between them. CDR3 residues: CASSLVRTERTEAFF. Here the CDR3 DNA reads TGCGCCAGCAGCTTGGTAAGGACAGAGCGCACTGAAGCTTTCTTT.

This clonotype was picked up many times. The chain links TRBV29-1 to TRBJ2-6; D gene unclear. Trimming removed 6 bases at V and 3 bases at J, with 18 bases between. Germline-derived CDR1 and CDR2 are SQVTM and ANQGSEA. The CDR3 is 16 amino acids. Written as DNA, the CDR3 is TGCAGCGTCGTATTAGAACAGAAATATGGGGCCAACGTCCTGACTTTC. Residues: CSVVLEQKYGANVLTF.

This clonotype came up many times. DNA of the CDR3: TGCAGCGTTGAGGAGGGTAGAGCTTTCTTT. Its protein product is CSVEEGRAFF. The rearrangement links TRBV29-1 to TRBJ1-1; unclear D gene. The CDR3 covers 10 residues. V was shortened by 3 bases and J by 10 bases, with 9 bases between the two germline ends. Germline V CDR1 and CDR2: SQVTM, ANQGSEA.

This clonotype was counted ten times or more. The chain couples TRBV27 to TRBJ2-7; D is ambiguous. The germline V gene has CDR1 MNHEY and CDR2 SMNVEV (reference sequence). Trimming took off 6 bases at V and 1 base at J, with 16 bases between the two ends. The CDR3 length is 15 residues. The CDR3 sequence: CASSLWAGLSYEQYF. The CDR3 DNA reads as TGTGCCAGCAGCCTGTGGGCAGGCCTTTCCTACGAGCAGTACTTC.

This clonotype was detected many times. The chain's CDR3 is CSARGQGSEQYF. As DNA, the CDR3 is TGCAGTGCTAGGGGACAGGGGTCCGAGCAGTACTTC. This chain uses TRBV20-1 with TRBJ2-7; the match to TRBD1 covers 10 bases. The CDR3 contains 12 residues. Losses at the gene ends were 3 bases for V and 6 bases for J; bases not matched to a gene: 2. The germline CDR1 and CDR2 sequences are DFQATT and SNEGSKA (reference sequence).

This chain joins TRBV12-3 or TRBV12-4 and TRBJ1-2, with D possibly TRBD1 on 6 matching bases. Trimming shortened V by 3 bases and J by 6 bases, and 14 bases separated the two germline ends. The CDR3 is 14 residues long. Here the CDR3 reads CASSFQGLMDGYTF. CDR3 nucleotides: TGTGCCAGCAGTTTTCAGGGGTTGATGGATGGCTACACCTTC.

This clonotype was detected many times. The rearrangement links TRBV20-1 to TRBJ2-7, with unresolved D. Trimming left V 0 bases short and J 0 bases short, with 15 bases between. The CDR3 is 16 residues long. The germline gives CDR1 DFQATT, CDR2 SNEGSKA (reference sequence). As DNA, the CDR3 is TGCAGTGCTAGAGATATCGAGACCATGAGCTCCTACGAGCAGTACTTC. Amino acids: CSARDIETMSSYEQYF.

At least ten counts were recorded for this clonotype. CDR3 loop: CASSLIPLTGANVLTF. The CDR3 nucleotides are TGCGCCAGCAGCTTGATCCCTTTGACTGGGGCCAACGTCCTGACTTTC. The V gene is TRBV5-1, the J gene TRBJ2-6; D unclear. Germline V gene sequence: CDR1 SGHRS, CDR2 YFSETQ. This CDR3 has 16 residues. The V end lost 1 base, the J end lost 2 bases, and 10 bases lay between the germline ends. Looking up the rest from reference TRBV5-1 and TRBJ2-6 gives the full variable domain: KAGVTQTPRYLIKTRGQQVTLSCSPISGHRSVSWYQQTPGQGLQFLFEYFSETQRNKGNFPGRFSGRQFSNSRSEMNVSTLELGDSALYLCASSLIPLTGANVLTFGAGSRLTVL.